This T cell receptor beta chain is from a study of beta chain features in type 1 diabetes. Regarding the study as a whole: More deletions and fewer insertions at VDJ junctions were seen in type 1 diabetes patients. In comparison with healthy donors, patients had naive, central memory and Treg TCRB repertoires that appeared more similar. Moderately but significantly shorter TCRB CDR3s were found in Type 1 diabetes patients in all four CD4+ subsets.

The investigators reverse transcribed all of the isolated RNA, so they sequenced expressed TCRB transcripts. The table came from immunoSEQ multiplex PCR; TCRdb's copy has only in-frame clones and leaves some out. Found here are 250,000 to 350,000 clones, approximately 15% of them singletons; the top ten hold 0.017%. To note about this clone: What it binds is not known.

The V gene's germline CDR1 is SGDLS and CDR2 YYNGEE. V was trimmed by 0 bases and J by 5 bases, leaving 12 bases between them. This CDR3 is built from 15 residues. The TCR was taken from a man under 40 with type 1 diabetes. The sample consisted of naive CD4+ T cells from blood. The V call is TRBV9, the J call TRBJ2-1; TRBD2 is a possible D gene (6 bases). The CDR3 DNA reads TGTGCCAGCAGCGTAGTAAGCGGGCGACACAATGAGCAGTTCTTC. This translates into CASSVVSGRHNEQFF.